This TCR beta chain was profiled in a study of shared T cell receptors in the human thymus. V lost 4 bases to trimming and J lost 3 bases, with 14 bases between them. Looked up from germline, CDR1 is SGHTS and CDR2 is YDEGEE. The CDR3 sequence is 15 residues long. Sequenced by immunoSEQ multiplex PCR; TCRdb stores in-frame clones only, minus some. The sample lists about 730,000 clones, 80% to 90% occurring once. These data are also associated with another study on human thymus T cells. That source reports: Corrective cardiac operations yielded the resected thymus tissue. Related research reported highly overlapping thymic repertoires among unrelated individuals.

This chain links TRBV5-8 with TRBJ1-5; D gene unclear. Sequenced sample: thymocytes. This receptor was identified in a girl under two years old with a congenital heart defect. CDR3 DNA: TGTGCCAGCAGCCCGGTGAGGAGTTACAATCAGCCCCAGCATTTT. This codes for CASSPVRSYNQPQHF.